The subject of this entry is one TCR beta chain. Its antigen is unknown. Individual cDNA molecules carried attached unique molecular identifiers. A single record per CDR3 protein comes from TCRdb applying MiXCR to the 5' RACE reads. The sample comprises about 77,000 distinct CDR3 sequences, 15% to 20% of which are singletons, and approximately 2.9% rests with the top ten. The sample comes from a study of early T cells in non-severe SARS-CoV-2 infection. Across the whole study: Sequencing of unsorted whole blood was done on bulk RNA, leaving chains unpaired.

Study-level points and caveats: CD4 and private specificities were missed by VDJdb matching, which favored anti-spike CD8 responses.

The sequence came from an adult who was a healthcare worker with PCR-confirmed SARS-CoV-2 infection or an uninfected control (not recorded which). The source material was whole blood.

CDR3 region: CASSIQYSNQPQHF. In nucleotides, the CDR3 is TGTGCCAGTAGTATACAGTATAGCAATCAGCCCCAGCATTTT. This chain joins TRBV19 and TRBJ1-5, with D hard to call. The germline V gene has CDR1 LNHDA and CDR2 SQIVND (reference sequence). Trimming took 2 bases from V and 0 from J, leaving 5 bases between them. The CDR3 has 14 amino acids.